This entry lists 31 T cell receptor beta chains sequenced from one sample in a study of OX40 agonist ivuxolimab in advanced cancers. Profiled with immunoSEQ multiplex PCR; TCRdb holds only in-frame clones, not every one. This sample yields approximately 70,000 clones, of which just under 95% are seen a single time; 15% to 17% belongs to the top ten. The sequencing here drew on CD4+ or CD8+ T cells sorted from blood, taken in a trial of the OX40 agonist ivuxolimab. The receptors shown here come from an adult with an advanced solid tumor such as melanoma, head and neck, liver or kidney cancer.

Concerning this clone itself: This same CDR3 is encoded by further DNA sequences in the sample. The chain couples TRBV27 to TRBJ2-7; D remains unclear. This CDR3 region has 12 residues. V was trimmed by 0 bases and J by 3 bases, leaving 3 bases between them. Germline V gene data show CDR1 as MNHEY and CDR2 as SMNVEV (reference sequence). The CDR3 sequence is CASSLSGYEQYF. CDR3 DNA: TGTGCCAGCAGTTTATCGGGCTACGAGCAGTACTTC.

The chain combines TRBV9 with TRBJ1-3; D is unresolved. This CDR3 is built from 16 residues. V was trimmed by 0 bases and J by 0 bases, leaving 10 bases between them. Germline values: CDR1 SGDLS, CDR2 YYNGEE. CDR3 amino acids: CASSVAGISSGNTIYF. The CDR3 DNA is TGTGCCAGCAGCGTAGCTGGGATAAGCTCTGGAAACACCATATATTTT.

The chain is built from TRBV19 and TRBJ1-6, with a possible D match to TRBD1 (6 bases). The V gene's germline CDR1 is LNHDA and CDR2 SQIVND (reference sequence). V dropped 6 bases and J dropped 1 base, with 10 bases sitting between them. This CDR3 is 15 amino acids long. Here the CDR3 DNA reads TGTGCCAGTAGGGGGGCAGAATCCTATAATTCACCCCTCCACTTT. Translation: CASRGAESYNSPLHF.

This sequence joins TRBV4-3 and TRBJ2-7; D might be TRBD2 (6 bases). Germline values: CDR1 LGHNA, CDR2 YSLEER. The CDR3 length is 14 residues. V was trimmed by 1 base and J by 0 bases, leaving 7 bases between them. The DNA of the CDR3 is TGCGCCAGCAGCCAAGCGGGACTCTCCTACGAGCAGTACTTC. Amino acid sequence: CASSQAGLSYEQYF.

The chain recombines TRBV7-8 with TRBJ2-3, with 14 bases matching TRBD2. V lost 4 bases, J lost 9 bases, and 9 bases stayed unmatched. CDR1 is SGHVS and CDR2 is FQNEAQ in the germline V gene. This CDR3 comprises 16 residues. CDR3 DNA: TGTGCCAGCAGCTCCGGACTAGCGGGGGGACCTGGGACGCAGTATTTT. It translates to CASSSGLAGGPGTQYF.

The chain employs TRBV11-1 and TRBJ1-1; perhaps TRBD1 as D (5 bases). Germline CDR1 is SGHAT and CDR2 is FQDESV (reference sequence). There are 14 residues in the CDR3. Trimming shortened V by 5 bases and J by 1 base, and 11 bases separated the two germline ends. CDR3 bases: TGTGCCAGCAGCCTATTTGGGGGGAACACTGAAGCTTTCTTT. Protein: CASSLFGGNTEAFF. The full variable domain, rest sourced from reference TRBV11-1 and TRBJ1-1, is EAEVAQSPRYKITEKSQAVAFWCDPISGHATLYWYRQILGQGPELLVQFQDESVVDDSQLPKDRFSAERLKGVDSTLKIQPAELGDSAMYLCASSLFGGNTEAFFGQGTRLTVV.

J is TRBJ2-2 and V is TRBV11-2, with no clear D. The CDR3 is 13 amino acids. Trimming pared 1 base from V and 6 bases from J, leaving 6 bases between. The germline V gene has CDR1 SGHAT and CDR2 FQNNGV. CDR3 protein: CASSLGAPGELFF. CDR3 bases: TGTGCCAGCAGCTTAGGGGCCCCCGGGGAGCTGTTTTTT. The entire variable domain, with the rest obtained from reference TRBV11-2 and TRBJ2-2, is as follows: EAGVAQSPRYKIIEKRQSVAFWCNPISGHATLYWYQQILGQGPKLLIQFQNNGVVDDSQLPKDRFSAERLKGVDSTLKIQPAKLEDSAVYLCASSLGAPGELFFGEGSRLTVL.

The V gene is TRBV27, the J gene TRBJ2-7; the match to TRBD1 covers 9 bases. The CDR3 is 15 amino acids. The germline gives CDR1 MNHEY, CDR2 SMNVEV (reference sequence). With 4 bases clipped from V and 4 bases from J, the junction kept 8 bases outside the gene matches. The CDR3 DNA follows: TGTGCCAGCAGTTCAGTCGGACAGGGGATTTACGAGCAGTACTTC. Residues: CASSSVGQGIYEQYF.

The chain combines TRBV6-5 with TRBJ1-2, with 7 positions matching TRBD1. CDR1 MNHEY and CDR2 SVGAGI come from the germline V gene. CDR3 length: 14 residues. Germline trimming cut 5 bases from V and 4 bases from J; bases unmatched to any gene: 7. The CDR3 DNA follows: TGTGCCAGCAGTAACCCGGGACAGAGCTATGGCTACACCTTC. It translates to CASSNPGQSYGYTF.

The CDR3 DNA follows: TGCGCCAGCAGCCAAGATCCTTACAGTCAAAGTACCCTCTGGGAGCAGTACTTC. It yields the protein CASSQDPYSQSTLWEQYF. The chain links TRBV4-3 to TRBJ2-7, with D uncertain. This CDR3 has 18 amino acids. Germline CDR1 is LGHNA and CDR2 is YSLEER. The germline V and J ends were trimmed by 0 bases and 7 bases, with 25 bases remaining between them.

The gene calls are TRBV5-4 and TRBJ1-3, with 7 bases lining up with TRBD1. CDR1 is SGHNT and CDR2 is YYREEE in the germline V gene (reference sequence). This CDR3 spans 16 amino acids. With 4 bases clipped from V and 7 bases from J, the junction kept 14 bases outside the gene matches. The CDR3: CASSPESQGMGNTIYF. CDR3 nucleotides: TGTGCCAGCAGCCCCGAGTCACAGGGGATGGGTAACACCATATATTTT.

This sequence joins TRBV7-2 and TRBJ2-7, with D possibly matching TRBD1 (5 bases). V was clipped by 1 base and J by 1 base, with 14 bases between them. Germline values: CDR1 SGHTA, CDR2 FQGNSA. The CDR3 length is 16 residues. This chain's CDR3 is CASSLVLAGPSYEQYF. The DNA of the CDR3 is TGTGCCAGCAGCTTAGTTTTGGCAGGGCCTTCCTACGAGCAGTACTTC.

As concerns this clone: Other DNA sequences in this sample translate to the same CDR3. The chain recombines TRBV27 with TRBJ1-1; D not certain. Looked up from germline, CDR1 is MNHEY and CDR2 is SMNVEV (reference sequence). The CDR3 is made up of 12 amino acids. Trimming pared 2 bases from V and 1 base from J, leaving 2 bases between. The chain's CDR3 is CASSLGNTEAFF. The CDR3 coding sequence is TGTGCCAGCAGTTTAGGGAACACTGAAGCTTTCTTT.

In DNA form, the CDR3 reads TGTGCCAGCAGTGGGGACACTTGGGGCACAGATACGCAGTATTTT. It yields the protein CASSGDTWGTDTQYF. The V call is TRBV25-1, the J call TRBJ2-3, with D perhaps matching TRBD1 (6 bases). The CDR3 spans 15 residues. Germline V gene data show CDR1 as MGHDK and CDR2 as SYGVNS. V was pared by 4 bases and J by 1 base, with 12 bases between.

In DNA, the CDR3 is TGCGCCAGCAGCCAAGGGGGACAGATCTATGGCTACACCTTC. Translated: CASSQGGQIYGYTF. This chain links TRBV4-3 with TRBJ1-2; 7 positions match TRBD1. From germline, CDR1 is LGHNA and CDR2 YSLEER. The CDR3 consists of 14 residues. With 1 base clipped from V and 4 bases from J, the junction kept 3 bases outside the gene matches.

The rearrangement joins TRBV27 to TRBJ2-1; tentatively, D is TRBD1 or TRBD2 (5 bases each). CDR3 length: 18 amino acids. Trimming took off 2 bases at V and 2 bases at J, with 19 bases between the two ends. CDR1 is MNHEY, CDR2 SMNVEV, per germline (reference sequence). The CDR3 nucleotides are TGTGCCAGCAGTTTACCCCCTCGAGGGGTTGCAGCCTACAATGAGCAGTTCTTC. Protein sequence: CASSLPPRGVAAYNEQFF.

A single count supports this clone. The chain uses TRBV9 and TRBJ2-5; 8 nucleotides agree with TRBD2. J gave up 5 bases and V 4 bases, and 13 bases lay outside the gene matches. This CDR3 has 16 residues. Germline V gene data show CDR1 as SGDLS and CDR2 as YYNGEE. CDR3 in DNA: TGTGCCAGCAGCATCAGCGGGGGTGGAGGTAGGGAGACCCAGTACTTC. Protein: CASSISGGGGRETQYF.

The chain joins TRBV28 to TRBJ1-2; D is unclear. The CDR3 extends over 13 amino acids. V lost 8 bases to trimming and J lost 7 bases, with 17 bases between them. CDR1 is MDHEN, CDR2 SYDVKM, per germline. This CDR3 reads CASAAVKIFGYTF. The DNA for the CDR3 is TGTGCCAGCGCGGCGGTGAAAATTTTTGGCTACACCTTC.

The rearrangement links TRBV27 to TRBJ1-5, with no clear D. CDR1 is MNHEY, CDR2 SMNVEV, per germline (reference sequence). V was trimmed by 5 bases and J by 2 bases, leaving 16 bases between them. The CDR3 runs 16 residues. CDR3 in amino acids: CASSGNTKGGNQPQHF. The CDR3 DNA reads as TGTGCCAGCAGTGGCAACACAAAAGGAGGCAATCAGCCCCAGCATTTT.

The CDR3 bases are TGTGCCAGCAGCTTAGATGTCAGATTAGAGCAGTACTTC. Protein product: CASSLDVRLEQYF. The chain carries TRBV11-2 and TRBJ2-7; unclear D gene. V was clipped by 0 bases and J by 7 bases, with 10 bases between them. Germline CDR1 is SGHAT and CDR2 is FQNNGV. The CDR3 contains 13 residues. The full variable domain, rest sourced from reference TRBV11-2 and TRBJ2-7, is EAGVAQSPRYKIIEKRQSVAFWCNPISGHATLYWYQQILGQGPKLLIQFQNNGVVDDSQLPKDRFSAERLKGVDSTLKIQPAKLEDSAVYLCASSLDVRLEQYFGPGTRLTVT.

This chain uses TRBV5-1 with TRBJ1-1, with TRBD1 identical over 8 bases. The junction had 9 bases not matched to a gene; V was cut back by 3 bases and J by 5 bases. The CDR3 has 15 amino acids. Germline V gene data show CDR1 as SGHRS and CDR2 as YFSETQ. Written as DNA, the CDR3 is TGCGCCAGCAGCTCGCGTCGGACAGGGAGGACTGAAGCTTTCTTT. Amino acids: CASSSRRTGRTEAFF.

J is TRBJ2-7 and V is TRBV4-1, with 7 bases lining up with TRBD1. Germline trimming cut 1 base from V and 3 bases from J; bases unmatched to any gene: 0. This CDR3 is 13 amino acids long. Per germline, CDR1 MGHRA and CDR2 YSYEKL. Here the CDR3 DNA reads TGCGCCAGCAGCCAAGGGGACAGCTACGAGCAGTACTTC. Amino acids: CASSQGDSYEQYF.

This chain joins TRBV27 and TRBJ2-7; no firm D call. CDR3 length equals 14 residues. Germline CDR1 reads MNHEY; CDR2 reads SMNVEV (reference sequence). Trimming took 2 bases from V and 1 from J, leaving 9 bases between them. CDR3 in amino acids: CASSLRADSYEQYF. The CDR3 DNA follows: TGTGCCAGCAGTTTAAGGGCAGATTCCTACGAGCAGTACTTC.

The CDR3 sequence is CSVKVGLRADTQYF. In DNA form, the CDR3 reads TGCAGCGTTAAAGTAGGGCTCCGGGCAGATACGCAGTATTTT. J is TRBJ2-3 and V is TRBV29-1; D unclear. The length of the CDR3 is 14 residues. The V end lost 5 bases, the J end lost 4 bases, and 16 bases lay between the germline ends. Germline values: CDR1 SQVTM, CDR2 ANQGSEA.

This rearrangement joins TRBV14 to TRBJ2-7, with 10 nucleotides matching TRBD1. Looked up from germline, CDR1 is SGHDN and CDR2 is FVKESK. CDR3 size: 15 residues. V trimming: 0 bases; J trimming: 7 bases; junction bases outside the gene matches: 6. CDR3 nucleotides: TGTGCCAGCAGCCAAGATGAAGACAGGGGGCGTGAGCAGTACTTC. Translated: CASSQDEDRGREQYF.

The rearrangement links TRBV27 to TRBJ1-1; a weak D match, TRBD1 (6 bases). The CDR3 runs to 15 residues. Trimming removed 5 bases from V and 6 bases from J, with 19 bases in between. Germline V gives CDR1 MNHEY, CDR2 SMNVEV (reference sequence). CDR3 sequence: CASSPARRGRAEAFF. CDR3 DNA: TGTGCCAGCAGTCCGGCCCGGAGGGGGAGGGCTGAAGCTTTCTTT.

The chain recombines TRBV5-1 with TRBJ1-1; possibly TRBD1 for D (6 bases). The CDR3 runs 14 residues. V was shortened by 2 bases and J by 0 bases, with 8 bases between the two germline ends. From germline, CDR1 is SGHRS and CDR2 YFSETQ. As DNA, the CDR3 is TGCGCCAGCAGCTTCGGACAGTTGAACACTGAAGCTTTCTTT. Its translation is CASSFGQLNTEAFF.

The V gene is TRBV10-2, the J gene TRBJ2-7; D unclear. V was shortened by 10 bases and J by 2 bases, with 9 bases between the two germline ends. There are 11 residues in the CDR3. Germline CDR1 and CDR2: WSHSY and SAAADI. CDR3 sequence reads: CATLAAYEQYF. CDR3 DNA sequence: TGCGCCACTCTGGCAGCCTACGAGCAGTACTTC.

As to this clone: Other DNA variants within this sample encode the same CDR3. The chain combines TRBV20-1 with TRBJ2-7; D uncertain. V lost 3 bases and J lost 4, with 7 bases in between. Per the germline V gene, CDR1 is DFQATT and CDR2 is SNEGSKA (reference sequence). The CDR3 is 11 residues long. CDR3 bases: TGCAGTGCTAGGGAAGAATACGAGCAGTACTTC. The encoded protein is CSAREEYEQYF.

By frequency in the sample, this clone is medium-sized. This chain connects TRBV6-5 to TRBJ1-1, with a possible D match to TRBD1 (6 bases). Germline assignment: CDR1 MNHEY and CDR2 SVGAGI. Trimming left V 5 bases short and J 5 bases short, with 12 bases between. This CDR3 is built from 13 residues. CDR3 sequence (DNA): TGTGCCAGCAGTACGGGACACCTGACTGAAGCTTTCTTT. This encodes CASSTGHLTEAFF.

The chain employs TRBV9 and TRBJ2-1; unclear D gene. In germline, CDR1 is SGDLS, CDR2 YYNGEE. This CDR3 spans 14 amino acids. The V gene lost 0 bases and the J gene lost 5 bases, with 9 bases spanning the gap. The CDR3 loop is CASSVDVGNNEQFF. For the CDR3, the DNA is TGTGCCAGCAGCGTAGACGTGGGGAACAATGAGCAGTTCTTC.